These 20 T cell receptor beta chains share one sample of origin, sequenced in a study of post-analysis software for immune sequencing data. TCR beta cDNA libraries had unique molecular identifiers. TCRdb reanalysed the PCR reads using MiXCR and keeps one entry per CDR3 protein. The sample records hundreds of thousands of distinct CDR3 sequences, about 40% being singletons. Study-wide results and caveats: Included in a set of about five TRBV segments more frequent in patients than controls were TRBV5-6, TRBV5-1 and TRBV20-1.

Their specific antigens are unknown. Sequencing was performed on blood. All receptors derive from a girl between 10 and 17 years old with multiple sclerosis.

This clonotype showed up just a few times. This chain uses TRBV2 with TRBJ2-5, with unresolved D. Germline V gene sequence: CDR1 SNHLY, CDR2 FYNNEI. This CDR3 is built from 11 residues. Trimming shortened V by 7 bases and J by 2 bases, and 5 bases separated the two germline ends. CDR3 coding DNA: TGTGCCAGCACCGCGCAAGAGACCCAGTACTTC. This gives the protein CASTAQETQYF. The whole variable domain, filled in from reference TRBV2 and TRBJ2-5, reads EPEVTQTPSHQVTQMGQEVILRCVPISNHLYFYWYRQILGQKVEFLVSFYNNEISEKSEIFDDQFSVERPDGSNFTLKIRSTKLEDSAMYFCASTAQETQYFGPGTRLLVL.

The J gene is TRBJ2-1, the V gene TRBV4-1, with 9 bases matching TRBD2. CDR1 and CDR2 from the germline V gene are MGHRA and YSYEKL. This CDR3 spans 14 amino acids. The V and J ends lost 3 bases and 11 bases, in that order; junction bases with no gene match: 8. The CDR3 DNA is TGCGCCAGCAGCCAGCCTGCTAGCGGGACCAAGCAGTTCTTC. It codes for CASSQPASGTKQFF.

The J gene is TRBJ2-1, the V gene TRBV18; 13 nucleotides align to TRBD2. This CDR3 is built from 16 residues. CDR1 and CDR2 from the germline V gene are KGHSH and LQKENI. V lost 5 bases to trimming and J lost 4 bases; unmatched junction nucleotides: 5. The CDR3 DNA is TGTGCCAGCTCAGATGGGACTAGCGGGATGTACAATGAGCAGTTCTTC. This translates into CASSDGTSGMYNEQFF.

The chain joins TRBV20-1 to TRBJ2-1; 9 nucleotides line up with TRBD2. The length of the CDR3 is 15 residues. V was pared by 6 bases and J by 5 bases, with 11 bases of the junction left unmatched. From germline, CDR1 is DFQATT and CDR2 SNEGSKA (reference sequence). Here the CDR3 reads CSAPSPTSGHNEQFF. CDR3 DNA sequence: TGCAGTGCCCCCTCCCCGACTAGCGGCCACAATGAGCAGTTCTTC.

For the CDR3, the DNA is TGTGCCAGCAGCCTCGGGACTAGCGGTTCTTGGAACGAGCAGTACTTC. It specifies CASSLGTSGSWNEQYF. V usage is TRBV5-5 and J usage is TRBJ2-7, with 11 nucleotides matching TRBD2. V shed 4 bases, J shed 5 bases, and the junction held 11 bases outside the gene matches. CDR1 is SGHKS and CDR2 is YYEKEE in the germline V gene (reference sequence). This CDR3 is built from 16 residues. Drawing the rest from reference TRBV5-5 and TRBJ2-7, the complete variable domain is DAGVTQSPTHLIKTRGQQVTLRCSPISGHKSVSWYQQVLGQGPQFIFQYYEKEERGRGNFPDRFSARQFPNYSSELNVNALLLGDSALYLCASSLGTSGSWNEQYFGPGTRLTVT.

This chain links TRBV12-3 or TRBV12-4 with TRBJ1-2; 8 bases line up with TRBD1. The CDR3 has 17 amino acids. Trimming removed 4 bases from V and 1 base from J; junction bases left unmatched: 11. DNA for the CDR3: TGTGCCAGCAGTTCTGGGGACAGGCGAATCTTTAACTATGGCTACACCTTC. This codes for CASSSGDRRIFNYGYTF.

The genes are TRBV10-2 and TRBJ2-3; 8 bases agree with TRBD2. Germline CDR1 reads WSHSY; CDR2 reads SAAADI. Germline trimming cut 7 bases from V and 0 bases from J; bases unmatched to any gene: 6. The CDR3 spans 15 residues. Written as DNA, the CDR3 is TGCGCCAGCACCCCCGCTAGCGGGAGCACAGATACGCAGTATTTT. Its protein is CASTPASGSTDTQYF.

CDR3 loop: CASSPTTGPPYEQYF. CDR3 sequence (DNA): TGTGCCAGCAGCCCGACAACGGGACCGCCTTACGAGCAGTACTTC. V and J are TRBV7-8 and TRBJ2-7; D may be TRBD1 or TRBD2 (5 bases each). V was trimmed by 5 bases and J by 4 bases, leaving 18 bases between them. This CDR3 has 15 amino acids. CDR1 and CDR2 (germline): SGHVS, FQNEAQ.

The CDR3 DNA reads TGCAGTGCTAGACCCTCTTCACTTCGGGACAACTCCTACGAGCAGTACTTC. Its translation: CSARPSSLRDNSYEQYF. The chain carries TRBV20-1 and TRBJ2-7; perhaps TRBD1 as D (6 bases). Looked up from germline, CDR1 is DFQATT and CDR2 is SNEGSKA (reference sequence). The CDR3 contains 17 residues. The V end lost 2 bases, the J end lost 0 bases, and 20 bases lay between the germline ends.

The chain combines TRBV7-9 with TRBJ2-1, with 8 positions matching TRBD2. Per the germline V gene, CDR1 is SEHNR and CDR2 is FQNEAQ (reference sequence). V shed 6 bases, J shed 2 bases, and the junction held 12 bases outside the gene matches. The CDR3 sequence is 17 residues long. The CDR3 DNA sequence: TGTGCCAGCAGACCATCCGGGCTAGCGGGCGCCTACAATGAGCAGTTCTTC. The encoded protein is CASRPSGLAGAYNEQFF.

This chain links TRBV20-1 with TRBJ2-7, with a weak D call TRBD2 (6 bases). This CDR3 contains 15 residues. Germline values: CDR1 DFQATT, CDR2 SNEGSKA (reference sequence). V lost 5 bases and J lost 1, with 18 bases in between. CDR3: CSAGASSALSYEQYF. The DNA of the CDR3 is TGCAGTGCTGGAGCCTCTAGCGCTCTTTCCTACGAGCAGTACTTC.

This clonotype was observed many times. The genes are TRBV9 and TRBJ1-2, with TRBD1 as a possible D gene (5 bases). The CDR3 is 14 amino acids. Germline V CDR1 and CDR2: SGDLS, YYNGEE. Trimming shortened V by 0 bases and J by 6 bases, and 12 bases separated the two germline ends. CDR3 sequence reads: CASSVGREHDGYTF. CDR3 DNA: TGTGCCAGCAGCGTAGGCAGGGAGCATGATGGCTACACCTTC.

This chain links TRBV27 with TRBJ1-5; D unclear. V lost 7 bases and J lost 0, with 10 bases in between. There are 14 residues in the CDR3. Per the germline V gene, CDR1 is MNHEY and CDR2 is SMNVEV (reference sequence). CDR3 sequence (DNA): TGTGCCAGCAACTCTATCTATAGCAATCAGCCCCAGCATTTT. Its protein is CASNSIYSNQPQHF.

CDR3 DNA sequence: TGCGCCAGCAGCTCATCCGGGACTAGCGGGGGACCCTACGAGCAGTACTTC. It codes for CASSSSGTSGGPYEQYF. The chain is built from TRBV5-1 and TRBJ2-7; TRBD2 matches 14 bases. The V and J ends lost 3 bases and 2 bases, in that order; junction bases with no gene match: 7. The CDR3 has 17 residues. Looked up from germline, CDR1 is SGHRS and CDR2 is YFSETQ.

The sample holds a few counts of this clonotype. V is TRBV27 and J is TRBJ2-7; D call uncertain. Germline V lookup: CDR1 MNHEY, CDR2 SMNVEV (reference sequence). V gave up 6 bases and J gave up 4 bases, with 16 bases separating them. The CDR3 has 14 amino acids. Here the CDR3 reads CASRPHGWKYEQYF. CDR3 bases: TGTGCCAGCAGGCCTCATGGGTGGAAGTACGAGCAGTACTTC.

This clonotype was observed a handful of times. J is TRBJ1-1 and V is TRBV4-1; 9 bases fit TRBD1. J was trimmed by 6 bases and V by 4 bases; bases with no gene match: 9. CDR3 length: 15 residues. Looked up from germline, CDR1 is MGHRA and CDR2 is YSYEKL. The DNA for the CDR3 is TGCGCCAGCAGCCGAATGGGACAGGGCAGGCCTGAAGCTTTCTTT. The encoded protein is CASSRMGQGRPEAFF.

The chain couples TRBV15 to TRBJ1-2; D is ambiguous. The germline V and J ends were trimmed by 6 bases and 6 bases, with 14 bases remaining between them. This CDR3 is built from 13 residues. CDR1 and CDR2 (germline): LNHNV, YYDKDF (reference sequence). DNA for the CDR3: TGTGCCACCAGGGGTATAGGCGGGGATGGCTACACCTTC. It is translated as CATRGIGGDGYTF.

This clonotype was detected a few times. The V call is TRBV5-1, the J call TRBJ2-1; 16 bases are shared with TRBD2. The V gene end was trimmed by 3 bases and the J gene end by 9 bases; junction bases not matched to a gene: 3. Germline V gene sequence: CDR1 SGHRS, CDR2 YFSETQ. This CDR3 region has 15 residues. CDR3 nucleotide sequence: TGCGCCAGCAGCTCCGGGACTAGCGGGAGGGTTGAGCAGTTCTTC. Encoded protein: CASSSGTSGRVEQFF.

This chain joins TRBV29-1 and TRBJ1-4; possibly TRBD1 for D (5 bases). This CDR3 has 14 amino acids. The V gene lost 1 base and the J gene lost 6 bases, with 12 bases spanning the gap. The germline V gene has CDR1 SQVTM and CDR2 ANQGSEA. The DNA of the CDR3 is TGCAGCGTTGAAGTTGCCAGGGAGTATGAAAAACTGTTTTTT. This codes for CSVEVAREYEKLFF.

The chain joins TRBV6-6 to TRBJ2-3; D not certain. V lost 8 bases and J lost 4, with 7 bases in between. The CDR3 is 11 residues long. Germline V gene data show CDR1 as MNHNY and CDR2 as SVGAGI (reference sequence). The CDR3 here is CASHHADTQYF. CDR3 DNA sequence: TGTGCCAGCCATCACGCAGATACGCAGTATTTT.